This TCR beta chain was identified in a study of graft-versus-host responses after intestinal transplantation. Whole-study context: In this cohort, recipients had multivisceral, liver-intestinal, or isolated intestinal transplants. Among the recipients, all got anti-thymocyte globulin induction and then tacrolimus and steroids for 3 to 4 years.

V was trimmed by 2 bases and J by 1 base, leaving 6 bases between them. CDR1 and CDR2 from the germline V gene are SEHNR and FQNEAQ (reference sequence). The CDR3 has 14 residues. Overall study findings and caveats: Present in recipient marrow, GvH clones included some that appeared first in ileum or blood.

Sequencing used immunoSEQ multiplex PCR; TCRdb keeps in-frame clones, though not all of them. The table has more than 80,000 clones, 83% seen once. In regard to this clone: Its matching antigen is unknown.

The TCR was taken from a human donor who received an intestinal transplant. The material was unstimulated CD8+ T cells sorted from spleen or lymph node cells, obtained before intestinal transplant. V usage is TRBV7-9 and J usage is TRBJ2-1, with TRBD2 as a possible D gene (6 bases). The CDR3: CASSLLASYNEQFF. The DNA for the CDR3 is TGTGCCAGCAGCTTACTAGCGTCCTACAATGAGCAGTTCTTC.